The present T cell receptor (beta chain) was sequenced within a study of cytomegalovirus exposure and HLA in healthy donors. About the research overall: Sequencing of 150 million to 200 million T cells in an earlier analysis found 90 million to 120 million unique TCR beta sequences. Study-wide results and caveats: TCR beta V- and J-gene trimming was later associated with a missense DCLRE1C variant.

CDR3 length equals 15 residues. The germline V gene has CDR1 SGHDT and CDR2 YYEEEE. J was trimmed by 3 bases and V by 1 base; bases with no gene match: 5. Remarks on this clone: No antigen is known for it.

The study ran its PCR with 60 Vbeta and 13 Jbeta primers. Clones were read by immunoSEQ multiplex PCR, and TCRdb kept only the in-frame ones, dropping some. In the table there are approximately 100,000 clones, less than 70% of which are singletons. This receptor was identified in a woman aged 65 to 85 in good health and CMV-seropositive. Material: PBMCs. The rearrangement joins TRBV5-6 to TRBJ2-5; 8 positions match TRBD1. DNA for the CDR3: TGTGCCAGCAGCTTGAGGACAGGGTCTGAAGAGACCCAGTACTTC. As protein: CASSLRTGSEETQYF. Full variable domain (rest looked up from reference TRBV5-6 and TRBJ2-5): DAGVTQSPTHLIKTRGQQVTLRCSPKSGHDTVSWYQQALGQGPQFIFQYYEEEERQRGNFPDRFSGHQFPNYSSELNVNALLLGDSALYLCASSLRTGSEETQYFGPGTRLLVL.